The clone carrying this T cell receptor (beta chain) appeared many times. The antigen is not known. MiXCR was run by TCRdb on the reads, yielding one entry per CDR3 protein. The data show around 95,000 distinct CDR3 sequences, roughly 29% seen once. Germline CDR1 reads SNHLY; CDR2 reads FYNNEI. Trimming pared 2 bases from V and 1 base from J, leaving 12 bases between. The CDR3 has 16 amino acids. These data originate in a study of T cell repertoires in cytomegalovirus infection. Background on the study: Public TCR beta signatures indicated both CMV infection and matching HLA type.

The V and J genes are TRBV2 and TRBJ2-1; D is tentatively TRBD1 or TRBD2 (6 bases each). Sequenced material: CD8+ T cells from cultured PBMCs, taken from culture after CMV antigen stimulation. The receptor was derived from a human donor in good health (CMV status not recorded). Some clones in this sample may be carry-over from other donors' samples. CDR3 sequence: CASSEWGASSYNEQFF. DNA for the CDR3: TGTGCCAGCAGTGAATGGGGGGCGAGTTCCTACAATGAGCAGTTCTTC.